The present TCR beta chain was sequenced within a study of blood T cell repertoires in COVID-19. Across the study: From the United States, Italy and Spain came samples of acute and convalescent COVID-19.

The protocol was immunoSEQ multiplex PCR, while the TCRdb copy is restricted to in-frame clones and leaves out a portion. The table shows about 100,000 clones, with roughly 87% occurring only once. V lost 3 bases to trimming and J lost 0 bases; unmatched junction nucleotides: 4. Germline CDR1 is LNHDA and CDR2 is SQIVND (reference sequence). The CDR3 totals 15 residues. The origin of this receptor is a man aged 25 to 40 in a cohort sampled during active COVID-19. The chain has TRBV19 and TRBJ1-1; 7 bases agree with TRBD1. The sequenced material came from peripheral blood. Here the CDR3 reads CASSMTGTLNTEAFF. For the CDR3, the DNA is TGTGCCAGTAGTATGACAGGGACCTTGAACACTGAAGCTTTCTTT.